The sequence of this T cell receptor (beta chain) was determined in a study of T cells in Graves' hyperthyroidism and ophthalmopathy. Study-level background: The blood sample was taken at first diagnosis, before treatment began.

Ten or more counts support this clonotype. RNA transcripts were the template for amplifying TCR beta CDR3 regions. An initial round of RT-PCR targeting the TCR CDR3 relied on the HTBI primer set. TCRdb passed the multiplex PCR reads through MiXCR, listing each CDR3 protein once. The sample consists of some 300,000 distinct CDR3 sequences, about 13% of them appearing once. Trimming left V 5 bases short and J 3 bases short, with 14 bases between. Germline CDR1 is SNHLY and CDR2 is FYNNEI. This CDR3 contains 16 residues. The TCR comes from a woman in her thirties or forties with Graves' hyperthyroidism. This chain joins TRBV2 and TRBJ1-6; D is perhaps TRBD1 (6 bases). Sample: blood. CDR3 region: CASSPRDTNYNSPLHF. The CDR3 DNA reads TGTGCCAGCAGTCCCCGGGACACCAACTATAATTCACCCCTCCACTTT. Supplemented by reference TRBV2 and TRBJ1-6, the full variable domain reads EPEVTQTPSHQVTQMGQEVILRCVPISNHLYFYWYRQILGQKVEFLVSFYNNEISEKSEIFDDQFSVERPDGSNFTLKIRSTKLEDSAMYFCASSPRDTNYNSPLHFGNGTRLTVT.